This T cell receptor beta chain was recovered during a study of cytomegalovirus exposure and HLA in healthy donors. Study-wide background: Earlier results showed approximately 120 million unique TCR beta sequences derived from about 179 million T cells. Overall study results and limits: Per published reports, the classifier diagnosed cytomegalovirus status with high specificity and sensitivity. Later analysis showed TCR association rates varying by HLA locus, highest for DRB1 and lowest for HLA-C. Within the data, a cluster of highly shared sequence variants was likely a sequencing artifact.

Worth noting for this clone: Antigen: not known.

PCR primers comprised 60 Vbeta and 13 Jbeta primers. Method: immunoSEQ multiplex PCR; TCRdb's copy keeps in-frame clones and lacks some. The sample includes some 110,000 clones, roughly 68% of them seen just once. Sequencing was performed on PBMCs. This clonotype was sampled from a woman between 50 and 59 years old in good health and CMV-seropositive.

CDR3 sequence (DNA): TGTGCCAGCAGCTTTACAGGGGGATTTGACGGCTACACCTTC. The encoded protein is CASSFTGGFDGYTF. The chain is built from TRBV5-6 and TRBJ1-2, with 8 bases that match TRBD1. Germline loops: CDR1 SGHDT, CDR2 YYEEEE. This CDR3 region has 14 residues. The V segment lost 2 bases and the J segment 8 bases; nucleotides outside the gene matches: 8. The full variable domain, completed using reference TRBV5-6 and TRBJ1-2, is DAGVTQSPTHLIKTRGQQVTLRCSPKSGHDTVSWYQQALGQGPQFIFQYYEEEERQRGNFPDRFSGHQFPNYSSELNVNALLLGDSALYLCASSFTGGFDGYTFGSGTRLTVV.